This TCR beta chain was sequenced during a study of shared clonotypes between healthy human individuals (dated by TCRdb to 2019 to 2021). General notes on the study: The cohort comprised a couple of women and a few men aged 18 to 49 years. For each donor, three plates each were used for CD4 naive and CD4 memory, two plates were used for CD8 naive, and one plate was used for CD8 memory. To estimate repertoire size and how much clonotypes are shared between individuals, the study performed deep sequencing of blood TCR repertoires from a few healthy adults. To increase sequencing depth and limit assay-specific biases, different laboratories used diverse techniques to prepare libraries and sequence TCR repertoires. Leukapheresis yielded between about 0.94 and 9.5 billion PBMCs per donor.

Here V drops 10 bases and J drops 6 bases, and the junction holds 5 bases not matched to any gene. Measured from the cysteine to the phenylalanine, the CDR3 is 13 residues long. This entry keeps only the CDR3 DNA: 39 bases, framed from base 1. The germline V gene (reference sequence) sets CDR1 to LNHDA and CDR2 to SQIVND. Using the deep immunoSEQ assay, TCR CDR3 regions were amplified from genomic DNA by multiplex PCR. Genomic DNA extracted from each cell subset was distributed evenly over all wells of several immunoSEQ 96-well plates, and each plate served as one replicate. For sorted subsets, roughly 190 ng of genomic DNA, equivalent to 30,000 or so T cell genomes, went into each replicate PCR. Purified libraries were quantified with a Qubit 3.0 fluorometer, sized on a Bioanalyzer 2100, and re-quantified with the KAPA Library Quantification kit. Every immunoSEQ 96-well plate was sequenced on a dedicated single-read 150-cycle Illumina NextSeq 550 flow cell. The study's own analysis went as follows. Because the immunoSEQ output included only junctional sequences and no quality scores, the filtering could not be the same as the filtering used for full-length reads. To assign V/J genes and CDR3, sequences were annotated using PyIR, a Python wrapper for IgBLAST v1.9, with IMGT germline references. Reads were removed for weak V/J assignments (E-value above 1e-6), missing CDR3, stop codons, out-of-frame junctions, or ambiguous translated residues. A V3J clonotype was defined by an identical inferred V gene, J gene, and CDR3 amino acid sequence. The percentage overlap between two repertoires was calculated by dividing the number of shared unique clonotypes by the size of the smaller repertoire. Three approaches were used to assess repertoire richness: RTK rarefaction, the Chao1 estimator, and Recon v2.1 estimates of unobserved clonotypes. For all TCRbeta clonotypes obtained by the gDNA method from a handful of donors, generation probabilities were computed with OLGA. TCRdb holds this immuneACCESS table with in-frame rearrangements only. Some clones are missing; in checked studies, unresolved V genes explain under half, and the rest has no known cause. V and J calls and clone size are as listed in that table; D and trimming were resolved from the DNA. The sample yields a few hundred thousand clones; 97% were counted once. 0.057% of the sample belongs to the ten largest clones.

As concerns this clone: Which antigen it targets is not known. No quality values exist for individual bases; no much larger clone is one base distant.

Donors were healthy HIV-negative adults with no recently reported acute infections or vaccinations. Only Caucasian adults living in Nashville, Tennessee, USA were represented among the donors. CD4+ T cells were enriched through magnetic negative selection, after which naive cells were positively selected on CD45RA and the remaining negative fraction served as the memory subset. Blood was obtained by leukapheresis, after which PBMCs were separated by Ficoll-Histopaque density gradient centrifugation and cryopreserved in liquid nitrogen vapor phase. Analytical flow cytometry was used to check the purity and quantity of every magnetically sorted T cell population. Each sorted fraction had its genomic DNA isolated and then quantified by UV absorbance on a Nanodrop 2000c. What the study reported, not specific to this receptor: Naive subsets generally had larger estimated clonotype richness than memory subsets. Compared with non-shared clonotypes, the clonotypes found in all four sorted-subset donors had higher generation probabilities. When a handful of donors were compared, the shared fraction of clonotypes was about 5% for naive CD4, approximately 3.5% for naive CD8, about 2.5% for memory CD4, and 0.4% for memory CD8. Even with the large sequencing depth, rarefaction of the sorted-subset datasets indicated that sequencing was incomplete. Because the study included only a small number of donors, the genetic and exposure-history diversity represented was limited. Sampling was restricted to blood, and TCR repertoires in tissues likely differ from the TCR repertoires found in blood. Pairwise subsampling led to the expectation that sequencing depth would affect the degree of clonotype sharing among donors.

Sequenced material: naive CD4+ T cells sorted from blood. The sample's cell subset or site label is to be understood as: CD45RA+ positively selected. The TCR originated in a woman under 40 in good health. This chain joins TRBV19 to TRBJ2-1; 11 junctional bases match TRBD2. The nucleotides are TGTGCCACCGGGCTAGCGGGAGGCAATGAGCAGTTCTTC. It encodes CATGLAGGNEQFF.